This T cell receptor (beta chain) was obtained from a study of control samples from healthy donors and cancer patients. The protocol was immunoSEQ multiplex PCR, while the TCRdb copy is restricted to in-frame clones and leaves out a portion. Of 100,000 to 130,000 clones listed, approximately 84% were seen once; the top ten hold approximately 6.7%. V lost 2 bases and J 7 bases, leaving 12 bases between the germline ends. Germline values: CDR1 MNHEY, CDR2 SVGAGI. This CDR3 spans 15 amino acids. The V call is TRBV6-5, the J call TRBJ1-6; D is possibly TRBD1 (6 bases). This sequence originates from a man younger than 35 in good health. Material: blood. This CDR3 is CASSYRGGVNSPLHF. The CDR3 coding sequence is TGTGCCAGCAGTTACAGGGGGGGGGTAAATTCACCCCTCCACTTT.